This T cell receptor (beta chain) was captured by sequencing in a study of identical twins' blood T cells. Study context: Roughly 50 million reads covered about six alpha-chain and about six beta-chain libraries.

CDR1 DFQATT and CDR2 SNEGSKA come from the germline V gene (reference sequence). CDR3 length: 9 amino acids. Trimming shortened V by 0 bases and J by 10 bases, and 3 bases separated the two germline ends. Per the original data handling: Each library had about 2 to 4 million CDR3 reads and about 100,000 to nearly 500,000 clonotypes. Using its own MiXCR run on the 5' RACE reads, TCRdb lists one record per CDR3 protein. The V and J calls were determined by TCRdb, not by the authors. This table holds 300,000 to 400,000 distinct CDR3 sequences, roughly 27% found once. V is TRBV20-1 and J is TRBJ1-2, with D unresolved. What was sequenced was PBMCs. The receptor was isolated from a woman aged 18-55 years in good health. CDR3 sequence (DNA): TGCAGTGCTAGAGATTTCTACACCTTC. Protein sequence: CSARDFYTF.